This note documents a single T cell receptor beta chain sequence. The data were produced by immunoSEQ multiplex PCR, yet TCRdb's version contains in-frame clones alone and is incomplete. The table shows millions of clones, with over 85% occurring only once. This sample was taken from a study of shared clonotypes between healthy human individuals. Germline-derived CDR1 and CDR2 are MNHEY and SVGAGI. CDR3 length equals 14 residues. V lost 8 bases and J 5 bases, leaving 15 bases between the germline ends. Donors comprised only Caucasian adults living in Nashville, Tennessee. The chain links TRBV6-5 to TRBJ2-2; unclear D gene. The sequence was obtained from a man between 18 and 29 years old in good health. The sample comprised naive CD4+ T cells sorted from blood. The subset was: CD45RA+ positively selected. CDR3 nucleotides: TGTGCCAGCGCCCGGGCCCCCCAAACCGGGGAGCTGTTTTTT. Translated, it gives CASARAPQTGELFF.